The 27 T cell receptor beta chains below all came from one sample that was sequenced in a study of T cell responses to AZD1222 COVID-19 vaccine. The data were produced by immunoSEQ multiplex PCR, yet TCRdb's version contains in-frame clones alone and is incomplete. The sample records fewer than 90,000 clones, over 80% being singletons. The source material was peripheral blood, sampled 28 days after the second AZD1222 dose. All receptors derive from an adult who received the AZD1222 COVID-19 vaccine.

V usage is TRBV18 and J usage is TRBJ2-5, with a possible D match to TRBD2 (5 bases). The CDR3 consists of 14 residues. The V end was cut by 0 bases, the J end by 4 bases, with 9 bases between. The germline V gene encodes CDR1 KGHSH and CDR2 LQKENI. DNA for the CDR3: TGTGCCAGCTCACCACCGGGAGTGGGAGAGACCCAGTACTTC. Its translation: CASSPPGVGETQYF.

The rearrangement links TRBV6-5 to TRBJ1-2, with D possibly matching TRBD1 (6 bases). Trimming cost V 8 bases and J 5 bases, with 18 bases left between them. The germline CDR1 and CDR2 sequences are MNHEY and SVGAGI. The CDR3 is 14 amino acids. The CDR3 DNA sequence: TGTGCCAGCGGGCTGGCAGGGGTAAAGTATGGCTACACCTTC. It yields the protein CASGLAGVKYGYTF.

The gene calls are TRBV28 and TRBJ2-1; D is unclear. The V and J ends lost 3 bases and 0 bases respectively, with 3 bases between them. In germline, CDR1 is MDHEN, CDR2 SYDVKM. The length of the CDR3 is 13 residues. The CDR3 sequence: CASSLISYNEQFF. In DNA form, the CDR3 reads TGTGCCAGCAGTTTGATCTCCTACAATGAGCAGTTCTTC.

The rearrangement links TRBV4-1 to TRBJ2-7, with D tentatively TRBD2 (6 bases). V was shortened by 4 bases and J by 3 bases, with 16 bases between the two germline ends. The CDR3 runs to 15 residues. Germline V gene data show CDR1 as MGHRA and CDR2 as YSYEKL. The CDR3 spells CASSLEGLPVYEQYF. The CDR3 DNA sequence: TGCGCCAGCAGCCTAGAGGGACTCCCGGTCTACGAGCAGTACTTC.

This chain links TRBV6-5 with TRBJ2-2, with 11 bases matching TRBD1. This CDR3 has 16 residues. Germline values: CDR1 MNHEY, CDR2 SVGAGI. Trimming took 4 bases from V and 6 from J; bases not matched to a gene: 7. As DNA, the CDR3 is TGTGCCAGCAGTTTCGAACCGGGACAGGGGGCCGGGGAGCTGTTTTTT. This encodes CASSFEPGQGAGELFF.

V gene TRBV18 combines with J gene TRBJ2-2; 10 bases align to TRBD2. The CDR3 sequence is 16 residues long. The ends lost 5 bases at V and 2 bases at J; junction bases unmatched: 5. CDR1 KGHSH and CDR2 LQKENI come from the germline V gene. CDR3 sequence (DNA): TGTGCCAGCTCATGGGGACTAGCGAAAAACACCGGGGAGCTGTTTTTT. It is translated as CASSWGLAKNTGELFF. The whole variable domain, filled in from reference TRBV18 and TRBJ2-2, reads NAGVMQNPRHLVRRRGQEARLRCSPMKGHSHVYWYRQLPEEGLKFMVYLQKENIIDESGMPKERFSAEFPKEGPSILRIQQVVRGDSAAYFCASSWGLAKNTGELFFGEGSRLTVL.

The chain is built from TRBV19 and TRBJ1-5; TRBD1 matches 8 bases. The CDR3 length is 16 residues. After removal of 6 bases from V and 1 base from J, the junction contained 8 bases not matched to a gene. Germline V gene sequence: CDR1 LNHDA, CDR2 SQIVND (reference sequence). CDR3 amino acids: CASSRGTGGSNQPQHF. CDR3 in DNA: TGTGCCAGTAGCCGCGGGACAGGTGGGAGCAATCAGCCCCAGCATTTT.

This clone was observed once. The J gene is TRBJ1-5, the V gene TRBV7-9; no clear D gene. The CDR3 covers 12 residues. Germline V gene data show CDR1 as SEHNR and CDR2 as FQNEAQ (reference sequence). Trimming took 5 bases from V and 1 from J, leaving 3 bases between them. CDR3 DNA sequence: TGTGCCAGCAGCCTAAGCAATCAGCCCCAGCATTTT. Translation: CASSLSNQPQHF. Complete variable domain (other parts from reference TRBV7-9 and TRBJ1-5): DTGVSQNPRHKITKRGQNVTFRCDPISEHNRLYWYRQTLGQGPEFLTYFQNEAQLEKSRLLSDRFSAERPKGSFSTLEIQRTEQGDSAMYLCASSLSNQPQHFGDGTRLSIL.

The chain links TRBV2 to TRBJ1-3; D is possibly TRBD1 (5 bases). CDR1 is SNHLY and CDR2 is FYNNEI in the germline V gene. V dropped 8 bases and J dropped 8 bases, with 13 bases sitting between them. The CDR3 loop spans 12 amino acids. The CDR3 bases are TGTGCCAGCGGCAGGGAAAGGGACACCATATATTTT. It specifies CASGRERDTIYF.

This clone was observed a few times. In DNA form, the CDR3 reads TGTGCCAGCAGCTTAGACAGGGGAATCGAAAAACTGTTTTTT. Translated: CASSLDRGIEKLFF. This chain connects TRBV5-4 to TRBJ1-4, with 8 positions matching TRBD1. Germline loops: CDR1 SGHNT, CDR2 YYREEE (reference sequence). CDR3 length equals 14 residues. Losses at the gene ends were 2 bases for V and 8 bases for J; bases not matched to a gene: 5. Combining the CDR3 with reference TRBV5-4 and TRBJ1-4 gives the whole variable domain ETGVTQSPTHLIKTRGQQVTLRCSSQSGHNTVSWYQQALGQGPQFIFQYYREEENGRGNFPPRFSGLQFPNYSSELNVNALELDDSALYLCASSLDRGIEKLFFGSGTQLSVL.

J is TRBJ1-2 and V is TRBV5-1; no reliable D call. CDR3 length equals 15 residues. Germline CDR1 is SGHRS and CDR2 is YFSETQ. V gave up 1 base and J gave up 3 bases, with 13 bases separating them. The CDR3 is CASSLNGRQDYGYTF. The CDR3 DNA sequence: TGCGCCAGCAGCTTGAATGGACGGCAGGACTATGGCTACACCTTC.

The rearrangement uses TRBV27 and TRBJ1-3; D remains unclear. This CDR3 is 19 amino acids long. Trimming left V 2 bases short and J 0 bases short, with 20 bases between. Germline V gives CDR1 MNHEY, CDR2 SMNVEV (reference sequence). CDR3 amino acids: CASSLRSQGSKTSGNTIYF. CDR3 coding DNA: TGTGCCAGCAGTTTAAGGTCCCAAGGAAGTAAAACCTCTGGAAACACCATATATTTT.

V usage is TRBV27 and J usage is TRBJ1-1; 9 bases fit TRBD1. There are 15 residues in the CDR3. Germline V CDR1 and CDR2: MNHEY, SMNVEV (reference sequence). Germline trimming cut 4 bases from V and 7 bases from J; bases unmatched to any gene: 10. This CDR3 reads CASSSSGTGSGEAFF. As DNA, the CDR3 is TGTGCCAGCAGTTCATCCGGGACAGGGTCGGGTGAAGCTTTCTTT.

The chain couples TRBV18 to TRBJ2-7; no reliable D call. The CDR3 runs 15 residues. Germline V gene sequence: CDR1 KGHSH, CDR2 LQKENI. Trimming shortened V by 4 bases and J by 0 bases, and 13 bases separated the two germline ends. The CDR3, as DNA: TGTGCCAGCTCACGTGTTCCGGAGAGCTCCTACGAGCAGTACTTC. This sequence encodes CASSRVPESSYEQYF.

The rearrangement links TRBV27 to TRBJ2-6, with unresolved D. Germline-derived CDR1 and CDR2 are MNHEY and SMNVEV (reference sequence). The CDR3 runs 15 residues. Between the trimmed V and J ends, which lost 2 bases and 2 bases, there was a span of 7 bases. The CDR3 region has the DNA TGTGCCAGCAGTTTAATCAACGCTGGGGCCAACGTCCTGACTTTC. It codes for CASSLINAGANVLTF.

V and J are TRBV19 and TRBJ1-1, with 10 bases aligning to TRBD1. V lost 5 bases and J lost 6; bases outside the gene matches: 6. The CDR3 contains 14 residues. Germline-derived CDR1 and CDR2 are LNHDA and SQIVND (reference sequence). DNA of the CDR3: TGTGCCAGTAGTGACAGGGGGCTTTTTGCTGAAGCTTTCTTT. Translation: CASSDRGLFAEAFF.

This chain uses TRBV28 with TRBJ2-1, with TRBD2 matching 10 bases. Germline V gene data show CDR1 as MDHEN and CDR2 as SYDVKM. V trimming: 6 bases; J trimming: 3 bases; junction bases outside the gene matches: 8. The CDR3 is made up of 16 amino acids. The CDR3 here is CASSEPSGRDYNEQFF. DNA for the CDR3: TGTGCCAGCAGCGAGCCGAGCGGGAGGGACTACAATGAGCAGTTCTTC.

The chain combines TRBV7-9 with TRBJ1-2; 11 positions agree with TRBD1. The junction had 13 bases not matched to a gene; V was cut back by 4 bases and J by 0 bases. CDR1 is SEHNR and CDR2 is FQNEAQ in the germline V gene (reference sequence). There are 19 residues in the CDR3. Here the CDR3 reads CASSSSPGQGAGANYGYTF. In DNA form, the CDR3 reads TGTGCCAGCAGCTCCTCCCCCGGACAGGGGGCAGGGGCTAACTATGGCTACACCTTC. Filled out from reference TRBV7-9 and TRBJ1-2, the complete variable domain reads DTGVSQNPRHKITKRGQNVTFRCDPISEHNRLYWYRQTLGQGPEFLTYFQNEAQLEKSRLLSDRFSAERPKGSFSTLEIQRTEQGDSAMYLCASSSSPGQGAGANYGYTFGSGTRLTVV.

This clone was counted once. The same CDR3 can be traced to other DNA sequences in this sample. CDR3 DNA: TGTGCCAGCAGTGAATACGGGGGTTCTAATCAGCCCCAGCATTTT. Its protein is CASSEYGGSNQPQHF. The chain carries TRBV6-1 and TRBJ1-5, with D maybe TRBD1 (5 bases). V lost 2 bases to trimming and J lost 4 bases, with 12 bases between them. The CDR3 loop spans 15 amino acids. CDR1 and CDR2 from the germline V gene are MNHNS and SASEGT.

The rearrangement joins TRBV6-6 to TRBJ1-4; D gene uncertain. The CDR3 has 14 residues. The V end was cut by 2 bases, the J end by 0 bases, with 4 bases between. The germline V gene has CDR1 MNHNY and CDR2 SVGAGI (reference sequence). The CDR3 DNA is TGTGCCAGCAGTTACAAAGCAACTAATGAAAAACTGTTTTTT. This codes for CASSYKATNEKLFF.

The chain employs TRBV6-5 and TRBJ1-3; TRBD1 matches 8 bases. Germline V gene lookup returns CDR1 MNHEY and CDR2 SVGAGI. The CDR3 spans 13 residues. V lost 9 bases to trimming and J lost 8 bases; unmatched junction nucleotides: 9. The CDR3 DNA reads as TGTGCCAGTCGAAGGACAGGGTGGGACACCATATATTTT. Amino acid sequence: CASRRTGWDTIYF.

The V call is TRBV5-1, the J call TRBJ1-5; D gene uncertain. This CDR3 contains 13 residues. The germline V and J ends were trimmed by 0 bases and 5 bases, with 6 bases remaining between them. Per germline, CDR1 SGHRS and CDR2 YFSETQ. The CDR3 coding sequence is TGCGCCAGCAGCTTGGACAGTTATCAGCCCCAGCATTTT. Its protein product is CASSLDSYQPQHF.

The chain is built from TRBV3-1 (or the pseudogene TRBV3-2) and TRBJ1-2; D not resolved. With 0 bases removed from V and 3 bases from J, the gap between germline ends came to 8 bases. This CDR3 comprises 14 residues. CDR1 is LGHDT, CDR2 YNNKEL, per germline (reference sequence). In DNA form, the CDR3 reads TGTGCCAGCAGCCAAGATCAGGCCCACTATGGCTACACCTTC. It translates to CASSQDQAHYGYTF.

The V and J genes are TRBV12-3 or TRBV12-4 and TRBJ1-2, with D perhaps matching TRBD1 (6 bases). V was clipped by 5 bases and J by 8 bases, with 12 bases between them. The CDR3 is 12 amino acids. CDR3 in DNA: TGTGCCAGCAGTATCAACAGGGTCGGCTACACCTTC. This translates into CASSINRVGYTF.

This clone appeared a few times. The CDR3 region is CASSGGRAQPQHF. The CDR3 nucleotides read TGTGCCAGCAGCGGGGGGAGGGCTCAGCCCCAGCATTTT. This chain connects TRBV6-6 to TRBJ1-5; D possibly corresponds to TRBD1 (5 bases). This CDR3 is 13 amino acids long. The germline V gene encodes CDR1 MNHNY and CDR2 SVGAGI (reference sequence). The ends were cut back, 6 bases at V and 6 bases at J, with 12 bases in the middle.

This chain joins TRBV2 and TRBJ2-1; TRBD1 matches at 7 bases. The V gene's germline CDR1 is SNHLY and CDR2 FYNNEI. The V gene end was trimmed by 8 bases and the J gene end by 2 bases; junction bases not matched to a gene: 3. The CDR3 is 13 amino acids. CDR3 in amino acids: CASHRGPYNEQFF. The CDR3 nucleotides read TGTGCCAGCCACAGGGGCCCCTACAATGAGCAGTTCTTC.

This clone is a singleton in its sample. For the CDR3, the DNA is TGTGCCAGCAGTCGAGACAGGGGGATCGCTGAAGCTTTCTTT. Translated, it gives CASSRDRGIAEAFF. The chain employs TRBV6-5 and TRBJ1-1; TRBD1 agrees at 9 bases. This CDR3 is built from 14 residues. V dropped 5 bases and J dropped 6; count of bases not matched to a gene: 7. Germline values: CDR1 MNHEY, CDR2 SVGAGI.